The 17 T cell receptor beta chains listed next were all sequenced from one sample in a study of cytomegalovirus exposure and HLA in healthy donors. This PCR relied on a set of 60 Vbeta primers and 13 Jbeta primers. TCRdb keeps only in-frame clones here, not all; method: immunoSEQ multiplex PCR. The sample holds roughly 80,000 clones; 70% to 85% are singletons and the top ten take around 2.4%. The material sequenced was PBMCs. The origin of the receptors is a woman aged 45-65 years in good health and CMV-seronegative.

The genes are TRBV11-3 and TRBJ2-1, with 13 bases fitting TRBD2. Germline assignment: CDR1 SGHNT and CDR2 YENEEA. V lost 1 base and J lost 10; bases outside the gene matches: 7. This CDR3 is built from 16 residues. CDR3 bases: TGTGCCAGCAGCTTAGGTGGACTAGCGGGAGTTGAAGAGCAGTTCTTC. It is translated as CASSLGGLAGVEEQFF.

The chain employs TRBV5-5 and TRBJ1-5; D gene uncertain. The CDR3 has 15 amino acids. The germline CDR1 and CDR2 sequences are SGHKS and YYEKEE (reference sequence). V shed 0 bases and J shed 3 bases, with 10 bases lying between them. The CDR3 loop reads CASSLDSTVNQPQHF. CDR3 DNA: TGTGCCAGCAGCTTGGATAGTACTGTCAATCAGCCCCAGCATTTT.

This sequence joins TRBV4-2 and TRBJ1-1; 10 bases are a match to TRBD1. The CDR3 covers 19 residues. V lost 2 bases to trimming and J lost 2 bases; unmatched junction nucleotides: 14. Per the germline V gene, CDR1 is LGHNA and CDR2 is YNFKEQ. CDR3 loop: CASSQYVGKGQGENTEAFF. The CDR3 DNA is TGTGCCAGCAGCCAATATGTAGGGAAAGGACAGGGGGAAAACACTGAAGCTTTCTTT.

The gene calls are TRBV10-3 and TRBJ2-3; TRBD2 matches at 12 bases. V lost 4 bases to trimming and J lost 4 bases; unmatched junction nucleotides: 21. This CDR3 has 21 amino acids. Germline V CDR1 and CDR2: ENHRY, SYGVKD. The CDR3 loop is CAISALIPGTSGFKSADTQYF. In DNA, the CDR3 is TGTGCCATCAGTGCGTTAATCCCAGGGACTAGCGGGTTTAAGTCGGCAGATACGCAGTATTTT.

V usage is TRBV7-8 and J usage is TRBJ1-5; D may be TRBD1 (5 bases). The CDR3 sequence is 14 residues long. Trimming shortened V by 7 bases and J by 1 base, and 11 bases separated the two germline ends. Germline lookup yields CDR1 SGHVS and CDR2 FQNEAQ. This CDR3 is CASNRGGSNQPQHF. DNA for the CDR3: TGTGCCAGCAACCGGGGGGGAAGCAATCAGCCCCAGCATTTT. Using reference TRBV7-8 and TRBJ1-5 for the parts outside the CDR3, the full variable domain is GAGVSQSPRYKVAKRGQDVALRCDPISGHVSLFWYQQALGQGPEFLTYFQNEAQLDKSGLPSDRFFAERPEGSVSTLKIQRTQQEDSAVYLCASNRGGSNQPQHFGDGTRLSIL.

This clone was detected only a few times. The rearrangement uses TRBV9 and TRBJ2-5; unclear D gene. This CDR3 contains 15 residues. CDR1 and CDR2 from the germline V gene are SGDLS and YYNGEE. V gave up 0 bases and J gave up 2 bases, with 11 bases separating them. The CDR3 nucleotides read TGTGCCAGCAGCGTAGGTTACCTATTACAAGAGACCCAGTACTTC. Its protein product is CASSVGYLLQETQYF.

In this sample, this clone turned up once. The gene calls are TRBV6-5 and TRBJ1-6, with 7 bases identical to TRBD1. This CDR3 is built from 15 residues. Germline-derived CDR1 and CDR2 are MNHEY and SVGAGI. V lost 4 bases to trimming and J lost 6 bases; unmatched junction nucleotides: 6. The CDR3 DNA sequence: TGTGCCAGCAGTTCTCCACAGGGGAGTAATTCACCCCTCCACTTT. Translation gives CASSSPQGSNSPLHF.

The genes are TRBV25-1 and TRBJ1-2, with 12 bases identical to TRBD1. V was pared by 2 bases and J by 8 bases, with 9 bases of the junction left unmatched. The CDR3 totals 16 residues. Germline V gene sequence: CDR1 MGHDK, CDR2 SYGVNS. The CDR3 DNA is TGTGCCAGCAGTGAAGTTAAGGGACAGGGGGCGCGCGGCTACACCTTC. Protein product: CASSEVKGQGARGYTF.

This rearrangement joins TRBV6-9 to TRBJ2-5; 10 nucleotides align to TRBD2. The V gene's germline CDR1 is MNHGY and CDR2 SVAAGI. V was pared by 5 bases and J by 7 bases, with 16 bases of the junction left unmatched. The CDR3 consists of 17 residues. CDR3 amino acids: CASSQMGLAGDEGTQYF. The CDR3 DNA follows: TGTGCCAGCAGTCAAATGGGTCTAGCGGGAGATGAGGGGACCCAGTACTTC.

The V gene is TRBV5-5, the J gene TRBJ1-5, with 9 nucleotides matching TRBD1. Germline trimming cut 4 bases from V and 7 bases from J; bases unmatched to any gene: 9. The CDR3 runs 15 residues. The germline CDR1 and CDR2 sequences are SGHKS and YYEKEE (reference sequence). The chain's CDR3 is CASSLLQGAKQPQHF. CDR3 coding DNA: TGTGCCAGCAGCCTACTACAGGGGGCGAAGCAGCCCCAGCATTTT.

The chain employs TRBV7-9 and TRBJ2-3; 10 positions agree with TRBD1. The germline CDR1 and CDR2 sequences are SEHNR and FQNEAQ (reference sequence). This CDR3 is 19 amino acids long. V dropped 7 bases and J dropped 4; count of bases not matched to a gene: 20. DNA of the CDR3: TGTGCCAGCACCTCCGTGGGGACAGGGGCCGGTGGGGAAGCAGATACGCAGTATTTT. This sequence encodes CASTSVGTGAGGEADTQYF.

The CDR3 is CASSFRAGGLNTEAFF. Here the CDR3 DNA reads TGTGCCAGCAGTTTTAGGGCAGGGGGGTTGAACACTGAAGCTTTCTTT. The V call is TRBV28, the J call TRBJ1-1, with 7 bases identical to TRBD1. The germline V gene encodes CDR1 MDHEN and CDR2 SYDVKM. With V trimmed by 3 bases and J by 0 bases, 7 bases remained unmatched. This CDR3 is built from 16 residues.

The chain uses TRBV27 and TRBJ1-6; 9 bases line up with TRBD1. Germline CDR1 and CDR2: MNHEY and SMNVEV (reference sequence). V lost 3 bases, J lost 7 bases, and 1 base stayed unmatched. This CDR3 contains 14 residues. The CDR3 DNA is TGTGCCAGCAGTTTGGGACAGGGAAATTCACCCCTCCACTTT. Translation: CASSLGQGNSPLHF.

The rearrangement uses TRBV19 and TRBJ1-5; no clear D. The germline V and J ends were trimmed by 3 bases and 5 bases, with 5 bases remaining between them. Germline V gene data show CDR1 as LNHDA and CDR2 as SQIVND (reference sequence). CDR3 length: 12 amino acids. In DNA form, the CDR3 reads TGTGCCAGTAGTATCCTTGATCAGCCCCAGCATTTT. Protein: CASSILDQPQHF.

This CDR3 reads CASSQDAGRPGGGELFF. For the CDR3, the DNA is TGCGCCAGCAGCCAAGATGCGGGACGGCCCGGAGGCGGGGAGCTGTTTTTT. This rearrangement joins TRBV4-3 to TRBJ2-2; weak D call: TRBD2 (6 bases). CDR3 length: 17 residues. Germline values: CDR1 LGHNA, CDR2 YSLEER. Trimming stripped 0 bases from V and 7 bases from J, with 18 bases between.

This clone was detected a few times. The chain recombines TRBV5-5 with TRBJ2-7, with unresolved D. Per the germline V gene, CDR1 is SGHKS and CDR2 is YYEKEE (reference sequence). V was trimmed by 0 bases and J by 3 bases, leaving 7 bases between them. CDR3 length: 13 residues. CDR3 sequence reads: CASSLASGYEQYV. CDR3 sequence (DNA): TGTGCCAGCAGCTTGGCATCAGGCTACGAGCAGTACGTC.

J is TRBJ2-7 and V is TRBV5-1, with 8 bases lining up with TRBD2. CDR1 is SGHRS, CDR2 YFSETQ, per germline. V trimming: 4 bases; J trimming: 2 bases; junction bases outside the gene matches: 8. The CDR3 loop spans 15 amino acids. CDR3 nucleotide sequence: TGCGCCAGCAGCCTTAAGCGGGGGACTCCCTACGAGCAGTACTTC. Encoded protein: CASSLKRGTPYEQYF.